This TCR beta chain was recovered during a study of blood T cell repertoires in COVID-19. The wider study: PBMCs, B-cell-depleted T cells, or T cells were the source of the cDNA or gDNA that made up the material.

As handled by the study authors: It was from reference gene primer amplification that nucleated cell counts were estimated. The assay was immunoSEQ multiplex PCR, and TCRdb's table has in-frame clones only and misses some. The V and J calls and the clone size are those of that table, but D and trimming were determined from the DNA. Seen here are around 170,000 clones, about 74% observed once, and the top ten hold 3%. The J segment lost 1 base and the V segment lost 7 bases, leaving 5 bases of the junction unmatched. The CDR3 runs to 13 residues. Germline values: CDR1 SQVTM, CDR2 ANQGSEA. The chain links TRBV29-1 to TRBJ1-1, with TRBD1 identical over 8 bases. What was sequenced was peripheral blood. This TCR was sampled from a woman older than 75 with acute or convalescent COVID-19. CDR3 loop: CSARQGSNTEAFF. The CDR3 nucleotides read TGCAGCGCCCGACAGGGGTCGAACACTGAAGCTTTCTTT.